Below are 29 T cell receptor beta chains sequenced from a single sample in a study of identical twins. Using its own MiXCR run on the 5' RACE reads, TCRdb lists one record per CDR3 protein. Counted here are 200,000 to 300,000 distinct CDR3 sequences, 10% to 13% occurring once; the ten biggest clones make up more than 8.5%. The material sequenced was memory T cells sorted from blood. These TCRs come from a man between 50 and 59 years old in good health.

This clonotype showed up many times. The chain has TRBV7-2 and TRBJ2-5; no reliable D call. This CDR3 has 11 residues. The V end lost 5 bases, the J end lost 1 base, and 2 bases lay between the germline ends. The germline CDR1 and CDR2 sequences are SGHTA and FQGNSA. In DNA, the CDR3 is TGTGCCAGCAGCGCCCAAGAGACCCAGTACTTC. This gives the protein CASSAQETQYF.

This clonotype was observed at least ten times. V is TRBV5-1 and J is TRBJ2-7, with D perhaps matching TRBD1 (6 bases). Trimming took off 1 base at V and 4 bases at J, with 12 bases between the two ends. This CDR3 is 14 amino acids long. CDR1 and CDR2 from the germline V gene are SGHRS and YFSETQ. CDR3 region: CASSLTTGAYEQYF. Written as DNA, the CDR3 is TGCGCCAGCAGCTTGACGACAGGAGCTTACGAGCAGTACTTC.

The chain recombines TRBV2 with TRBJ2-3; 7 bases are a match to TRBD1. V was clipped by 6 bases and J by 4 bases; unmatched bases: 7. Germline V gives CDR1 SNHLY, CDR2 FYNNEI. The CDR3 is 14 amino acids. CDR3 amino acids: CASRRGQGADTQYF. CDR3 DNA: TGTGCCAGCAGGAGGGGGCAGGGAGCAGATACGCAGTATTTT.

This clonotype was detected ten times or more. The chain is built from TRBV5-5 and TRBJ1-1; D uncertain. CDR3 length: 14 residues. Germline values: CDR1 SGHKS, CDR2 YYEKEE (reference sequence). Trimming took 2 bases from V and 1 from J, leaving 9 bases between them. Here the CDR3 reads CASSFGMANTEAFF. In DNA form, the CDR3 reads TGTGCCAGCAGCTTCGGCATGGCGAACACTGAAGCTTTCTTT.

The table lists this clonotype with many counts. The chain couples TRBV11-2 to TRBJ1-6; D not resolved. V lost 1 base and J 18 bases, leaving 16 bases between the germline ends. Germline CDR1 SGHAT, CDR2 FQNNGV. CDR3 size: 13 residues. The CDR3 sequence: CASSLGPRVPDHF. The DNA of the CDR3 is TGTGCCAGCAGCTTAGGCCCTCGGGTCCCAGACCACTTT.

J is TRBJ2-3 and V is TRBV30; 12 bases match TRBD2. V shed 3 bases, J shed 6 bases, and the junction held 7 bases outside the gene matches. In germline, CDR1 is GTSNPN, CDR2 SVGIG (reference sequence). The CDR3 contains 15 residues. The CDR3 DNA is TGTGCCTGGAGCCCTAGCGGGGGGGCAAGGGATACGCAGTATTTT. This gives the protein CAWSPSGGARDTQYF. The whole variable domain, filled in from reference TRBV30 and TRBJ2-3, reads SQTIHQWPATLVQPVGSPLSLECTVEGTSNPNLYWYRQAAGRGLQLLFYSVGIGQISSEVPQNLSASRPQDRQFILSSKKLLLSDSGFYLCAWSPSGGARDTQYFGPGTRLTVL.

This chain joins TRBV12-3 or TRBV12-4 and TRBJ2-3, with D hard to call. This CDR3 comprises 13 residues. Trimming left V 3 bases short and J 3 bases short, with 7 bases between. CDR3 sequence reads: CASSFLQTDTQYF. DNA of the CDR3: TGTGCCAGCAGTTTTCTTCAGACAGATACGCAGTATTTT.

This clonotype was counted ten times or more. The chain couples TRBV3-1 to TRBJ1-6; 9 bases are a match to TRBD1. The CDR3 consists of 13 residues. V shed 6 bases, J shed 10 bases, and the junction held 4 bases outside the gene matches. Germline V gives CDR1 LGHDT, CDR2 YNNKEL (reference sequence). The CDR3 loop is CASSDRGSSPLHF. The CDR3 DNA reads TGTGCCAGCAGTGACAGGGGGAGCTCACCCCTCCACTTT.

This clonotype has only a few counts. The chain has TRBV2 and TRBJ1-1, with D possibly TRBD1 on 5 matching bases. CDR1 and CDR2 (germline): SNHLY, FYNNEI. The CDR3 length is 17 residues. V lost 6 bases, J lost 5 bases, and 25 bases lay in between. CDR3 amino acids: CASSASLGPGSVTEAFF. DNA for the CDR3: TGTGCCAGCAGCGCCTCCCTGGGGCCAGGGTCGGTTACTGAAGCTTTCTTT.

The chain employs TRBV5-1 and TRBJ1-6; tentatively, D is TRBD1 (6 bases). V lost 0 bases to trimming and J lost 0 bases, with 22 bases between them. This CDR3 comprises 21 residues. In germline, CDR1 is SGHRS, CDR2 YFSETQ. The CDR3 nucleotides read TGCGCCAGCAGCTTGGCTAGAACCGGGACAACTTATAGCTCCTATAATTCACCCCTCCACTTT. It translates to CASSLARTGTTYSSYNSPLHF.

The chain employs TRBV9 and TRBJ2-1, with D uncertain. The V and J ends lost 4 bases and 7 bases respectively, with 18 bases between them. Germline CDR1 reads SGDLS; CDR2 reads YYNGEE. This CDR3 is 15 amino acids long. The CDR3, as DNA: TGTGCCAGCAGCCCAAGCCCTACCATGGATAATGAGCAGTTCTTC. This encodes CASSPSPTMDNEQFF.

This sequence joins TRBV5-1 and TRBJ1-5; TRBD1 is a possible D gene (5 bases). CDR3 length: 13 amino acids. Germline-derived CDR1 and CDR2 are SGHRS and YFSETQ. Trimming pared 0 bases from V and 8 bases from J, leaving 9 bases between. CDR3 amino acids: CASSLGPREPQHF. The CDR3 DNA sequence: TGCGCCAGCAGCTTGGGACCCAGGGAGCCCCAGCATTTT.

The chain couples TRBV19 to TRBJ2-7; D not certain. This CDR3 contains 14 residues. V lost 5 bases to trimming and J lost 2 bases, with 13 bases between them. Per the germline V gene, CDR1 is LNHDA and CDR2 is SQIVND (reference sequence). CDR3 bases: TGTGCCAGTAGTGCGACTGGCACGACCTACGAGCAGTACTTC. Its protein product is CASSATGTTYEQYF.

This clonotype was recorded many times. The V gene is TRBV7-2, the J gene TRBJ1-2; no definite D call. Per germline, CDR1 SGHTA and CDR2 FQGNSA. The V end was cut by 0 bases, the J end by 4 bases, with 12 bases between. The CDR3 has 15 residues. Written as DNA, the CDR3 is TGTGCCAGCAGCTTAGCTCGTGGCGGATCCTATGGCTACACCTTC. This sequence encodes CASSLARGGSYGYTF.

On this clonotype itself: The junction departs from the called germline gene at one end, perhaps through a read error. This chain joins TRBV7-7 and TRBJ2-1; 7 bases line up with TRBD2. Germline CDR1 is SSHAT and CDR2 is FNYEAQ (reference sequence). This CDR3 contains 13 residues. This CDR3 is CASSLGGGGEQFF. For the CDR3, the DNA is TGTGCTAGCAGCTTAGGTGGCGGGGGTGAGCAGTTCTTC.

The V call is TRBV20-1, the J call TRBJ2-5; D is perhaps TRBD1 (8 bases). Germline V gene data show CDR1 as DFQATT and CDR2 as SNEGSKA (reference sequence). V lost 8 bases to trimming and J lost 4 bases, with 17 bases between them. The CDR3 consists of 13 residues. The CDR3 nucleotides are TGCAGTACCGACAGGGGAGGGAGAGAGACCCAGTACTTC. It codes for CSTDRGGRETQYF.

The chain combines TRBV12-3 or TRBV12-4 with TRBJ1-2; 8 positions match TRBD1. This CDR3 comprises 13 residues. V shed 5 bases, J shed 6 bases, and the junction held 5 bases outside the gene matches. In DNA, the CDR3 is TGTGCCAGCAGTAGACAGGGGACGAATGGCTACACCTTC. Its translation is CASSRQGTNGYTF.

The CDR3 here is CASSRDRVATEAFF. In nucleotides, the CDR3 is TGTGCCAGCAGTAGGGACAGGGTGGCCACTGAAGCTTTCTTT. This chain joins TRBV2 and TRBJ1-1; the match to TRBD1 covers 9 bases. The ends lost 5 bases at V and 4 bases at J; junction bases unmatched: 5. Germline CDR1 is SNHLY and CDR2 is FYNNEI. CDR3 size: 14 residues.

V and J are TRBV15 and TRBJ2-3, with 9 positions matching TRBD1. The CDR3 is made up of 15 amino acids. Germline V gene sequence: CDR1 LNHNV, CDR2 YYDKDF (reference sequence). Trimming at V came to 2 bases and at J to 4 bases, leaving 4 bases not matched to a gene. Here the CDR3 DNA reads TGTGCCACCAGCAGATTGGGACAGGGATCAGATACGCAGTATTTT. This translates into CATSRLGQGSDTQYF. The full variable domain, in which reference TRBV15 and TRBJ2-3 provide the parts outside the CDR3, is DAMVIQNPRYQVTQFGKPVTLSCSQTLNHNVMYWYQQKSSQAPKLLFHYYDKDFNNEADTPDNFQSRRPNTSFCFLDIRSPGLGDTAMYLCATSRLGQGSDTQYFGPGTRLTVL.

The genes are TRBV7-2 and TRBJ2-3, with D perhaps TRBD2 (5 bases). Germline V gene sequence: CDR1 SGHTA, CDR2 FQGNSA. V shed 3 bases and J shed 6 bases, with 10 bases lying between them. The length of the CDR3 is 13 residues. The CDR3 DNA follows: TGTGCCAGCAGCTTCAGCGGCTGGGATACGCAGTATTTT. It translates to CASSFSGWDTQYF.

This clonotype came up a few times. The chain employs TRBV6-1 and TRBJ2-5; 9 nucleotides agree with TRBD1. This CDR3 spans 15 amino acids. V trimming: 0 bases; J trimming: 4 bases; junction bases outside the gene matches: 3. Germline loops: CDR1 MNHNS, CDR2 SASEGT. As DNA, the CDR3 is TGTGCCAGCAGTGAAGCGTTGGACAGGGGAGAGACCCAGTACTTC. The encoded protein is CASSEALDRGETQYF.

This clonotype was counted many times. V and J are TRBV7-2 and TRBJ2-3; 8 bases map to TRBD2. With 4 bases clipped from V and 4 bases from J, the junction kept 1 base outside the gene matches. The CDR3 covers 13 residues. Germline CDR1 and CDR2: SGHTA and FQGNSA. CDR3 DNA: TGTGCCAGCAGCTGGACTAGCCCAGATACGCAGTATTTT. Encoded protein: CASSWTSPDTQYF.

This clonotype came up many times. J is TRBJ2-7 and V is TRBV5-1, with 10 bases fitting TRBD1. Unmatched junction bases numbered 6, after V lost 2 bases and J lost 4 bases. The CDR3 contains 15 residues. Looked up from germline, CDR1 is SGHRS and CDR2 is YFSETQ. Written as DNA, the CDR3 is TGCGCCAGCAGCTTCACGGACAGGGGGACTTACGAGCAGTACTTC. It encodes CASSFTDRGTYEQYF.

CDR3 residues: CASSYWTGNEQYF. CDR3 bases: TGTGCCAGCAGCTATTGGACAGGGAACGAGCAGTACTTC. This rearrangement joins TRBV5-5 to TRBJ2-7; TRBD1 aligns across 8 bases. The CDR3 is made up of 13 amino acids. V was clipped by 3 bases and J by 5 bases; unmatched bases: 4. CDR1 is SGHKS, CDR2 YYEKEE, per germline (reference sequence).

This clonotype was seen ten or more times. This rearrangement joins TRBV29-1 to TRBJ2-1, with 12 nucleotides matching TRBD2. The germline gives CDR1 SQVTM, CDR2 ANQGSEA. CDR3 length: 15 amino acids. The J segment lost 3 bases and the V segment lost 7 bases, leaving 7 bases of the junction unmatched. As DNA, the CDR3 is TGCAGCGCAAAGACTAGCGGGGGCGGCTACAATGAGCAGTTCTTC. Amino acid sequence: CSAKTSGGGYNEQFF.

This clonotype was seen only a few times. The V gene is TRBV11-2, the J gene TRBJ2-1; 8 bases line up with TRBD2. J was trimmed by 6 bases and V by 2 bases; bases with no gene match: 6. Germline CDR1 and CDR2: SGHAT and FQNNGV. The CDR3 contains 15 residues. The CDR3 coding sequence is TGTGCCAGCAGCTTAACGCCCGGGAGGGCCAATGAGCAGTTCTTC. Translating it yields CASSLTPGRANEQFF. The variable domain in full, completed from reference TRBV11-2 and TRBJ2-1, reads EAGVAQSPRYKIIEKRQSVAFWCNPISGHATLYWYQQILGQGPKLLIQFQNNGVVDDSQLPKDRFSAERLKGVDSTLKIQPAKLEDSAVYLCASSLTPGRANEQFFGPGTRLTVL.

This clonotype was counted many times. The gene calls are TRBV15 and TRBJ1-1; D perhaps matches TRBD1 (5 bases). Trimming left V 0 bases short and J 6 bases short, with 8 bases between. CDR1 and CDR2 from the germline V gene are LNHNV and YYDKDF (reference sequence). This CDR3 contains 13 residues. For the CDR3, the DNA is TGTGCCACCAGCAGAGATGTAGGGGCTGAAGCTTTCTTT. It codes for CATSRDVGAEAFF.

This clonotype was seen repeatedly, ten times or more. The chain employs TRBV4-2 and TRBJ2-2; 7 nucleotides match TRBD2. This CDR3 comprises 14 residues. Germline-derived CDR1 and CDR2 are LGHNA and YNFKEQ. V shed 2 bases, J shed 7 bases, and the junction held 4 bases outside the gene matches. In nucleotides, the CDR3 is TGTGCCAGCAGCCAACTAGCGGTGGGCGGGGAGCTGTTTTTT. Protein: CASSQLAVGGELFF.

This clonotype was detected only a few times. V is TRBV7-2 and J is TRBJ2-7, with 10 bases that match TRBD2. The CDR3 extends over 17 amino acids. Per germline, CDR1 SGHTA and CDR2 FQGNSA. After removal of 2 bases from V and 0 bases from J, the junction contained 7 bases not matched to a gene. The DNA for the CDR3 is TGTGCCAGCAGCTTATCAGCGGGAGGGCCAAGCTCCTACGAGCAGTACTTC. Amino acid sequence: CASSLSAGGPSSYEQYF.